The present T cell receptor beta chain was sequenced within a study of identical twins. MiXCR was run by TCRdb on the 5' RACE reads, yielding one entry per CDR3 protein. In the table there are approximately 300,000 distinct CDR3 sequences, 8.5% to 9.5% of which are singletons. At least ten counts were recorded for this clonotype. The trim removed 0 bases at V and 1 base at J, leaving 4 bases unmatched. Germline V CDR1 and CDR2: SGHNT, YYREEE (reference sequence). The CDR3 extends over 15 amino acids. These data also featured in a second study, about yellow fever vaccine responses in identical twins. That paper notes: Twins' vaccine T cell response reportedly gave the appearance of partial convergence and partial personalization.

The genes are TRBV5-4 and TRBJ2-7; 7 bases match TRBD1. The TCR sequence derives from a woman between 18 and 29 years old in good health. The sample was CD8+ T cells sorted from blood. For the CDR3, the DNA is TGTGCCAGCAGCTTGGATCCGGACAGGTCCTACGAGCAGTACTTC. Its protein product is CASSLDPDRSYEQYF.